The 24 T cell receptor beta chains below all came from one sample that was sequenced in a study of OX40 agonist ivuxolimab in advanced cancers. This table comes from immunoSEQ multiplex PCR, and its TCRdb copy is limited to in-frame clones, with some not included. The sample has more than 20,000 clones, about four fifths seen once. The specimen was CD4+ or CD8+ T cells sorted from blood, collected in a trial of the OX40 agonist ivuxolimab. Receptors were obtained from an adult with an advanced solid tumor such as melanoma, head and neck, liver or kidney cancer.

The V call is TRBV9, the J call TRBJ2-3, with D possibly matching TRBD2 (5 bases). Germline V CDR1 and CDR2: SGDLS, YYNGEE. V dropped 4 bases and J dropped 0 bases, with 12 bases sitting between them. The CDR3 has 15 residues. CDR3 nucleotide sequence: TGTGCCAGCAGCAGGAAAGGACTGAGCACAGATACGCAGTATTTT. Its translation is CASSRKGLSTDTQYF.

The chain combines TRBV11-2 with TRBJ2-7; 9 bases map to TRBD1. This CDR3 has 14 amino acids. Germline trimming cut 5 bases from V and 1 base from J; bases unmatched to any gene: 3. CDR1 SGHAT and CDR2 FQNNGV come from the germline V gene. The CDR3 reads CASSQGTGSYEQYF. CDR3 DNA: TGTGCCAGCAGCCAAGGGACAGGGTCCTACGAGCAGTACTTC.

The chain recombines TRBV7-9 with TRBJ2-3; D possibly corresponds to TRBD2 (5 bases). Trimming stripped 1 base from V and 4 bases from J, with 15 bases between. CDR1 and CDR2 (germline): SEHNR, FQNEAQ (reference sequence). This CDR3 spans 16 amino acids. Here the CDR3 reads CASSLVTSGLSDTQYF. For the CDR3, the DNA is TGTGCCAGCAGCTTAGTGACCAGCGGATTATCAGATACGCAGTATTTT.

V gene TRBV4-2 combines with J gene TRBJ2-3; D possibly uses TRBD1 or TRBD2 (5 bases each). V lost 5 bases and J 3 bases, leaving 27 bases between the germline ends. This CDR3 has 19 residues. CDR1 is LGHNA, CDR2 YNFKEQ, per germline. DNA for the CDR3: TGTGCCAGCAGCTGGAAAGCTGGGACGCCGAGATCAGAAACAGATACGCAGTATTTT. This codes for CASSWKAGTPRSETDTQYF.

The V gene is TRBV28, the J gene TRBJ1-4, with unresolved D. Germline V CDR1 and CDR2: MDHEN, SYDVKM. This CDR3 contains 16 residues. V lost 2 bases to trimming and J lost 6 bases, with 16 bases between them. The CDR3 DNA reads TGTGCCAGCAGTTTAAGGCAGGCGCTCTTTGATGAAAAACTGTTTTTT. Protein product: CASSLRQALFDEKLFF.

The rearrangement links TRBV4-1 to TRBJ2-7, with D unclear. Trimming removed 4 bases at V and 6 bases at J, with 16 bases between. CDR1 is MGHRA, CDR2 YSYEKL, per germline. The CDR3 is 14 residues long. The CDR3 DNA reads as TGCGCCAGCAGCCTTGGGTTTACCCCTGTCGAGCAGTACTTC. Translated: CASSLGFTPVEQYF.

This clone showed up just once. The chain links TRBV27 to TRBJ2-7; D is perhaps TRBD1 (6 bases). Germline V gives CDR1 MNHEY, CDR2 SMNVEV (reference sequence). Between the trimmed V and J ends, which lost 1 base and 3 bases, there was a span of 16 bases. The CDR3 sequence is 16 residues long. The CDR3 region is CASSLWSSPGVYEQYF. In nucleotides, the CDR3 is TGTGCCAGCAGTTTATGGTCTAGCCCAGGGGTCTACGAGCAGTACTTC.

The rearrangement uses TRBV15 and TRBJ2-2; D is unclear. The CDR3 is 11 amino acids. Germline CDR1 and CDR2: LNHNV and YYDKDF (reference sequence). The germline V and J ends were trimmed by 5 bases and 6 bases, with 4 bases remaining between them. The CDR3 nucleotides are TGTGCCACCAGCTATGCCGGGGAGCTGTTTTTT. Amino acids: CATSYAGELFF.

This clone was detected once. This chain's CDR3 is CASSSREAGANVLTF. For the CDR3, the DNA is TGTGCCAGCAGTAGCCGGGAGGCTGGGGCCAACGTCCTGACTTTC. V is TRBV28 and J is TRBJ2-6; 7 bases are a match to TRBD2. Germline V gene sequence: CDR1 MDHEN, CDR2 SYDVKM. This CDR3 region has 15 residues. V trimming: 5 bases; J trimming: 2 bases; junction bases outside the gene matches: 3.

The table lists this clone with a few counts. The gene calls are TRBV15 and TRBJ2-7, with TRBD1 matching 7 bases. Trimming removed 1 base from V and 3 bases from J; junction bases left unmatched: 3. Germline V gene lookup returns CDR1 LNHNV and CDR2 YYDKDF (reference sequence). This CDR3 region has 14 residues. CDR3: CATSRGGDSYEQYF. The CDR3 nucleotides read TGTGCCACCAGCAGAGGTGGGGACAGCTACGAGCAGTACTTC.

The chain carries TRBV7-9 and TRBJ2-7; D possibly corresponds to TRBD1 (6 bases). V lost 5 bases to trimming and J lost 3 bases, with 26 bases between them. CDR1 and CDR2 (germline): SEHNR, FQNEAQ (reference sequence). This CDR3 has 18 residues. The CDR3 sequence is CASSAIGGAAAGGYEQYF. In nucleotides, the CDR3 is TGTGCCAGCAGCGCCATAGGGGGAGCGGCCGCAGGCGGCTACGAGCAGTACTTC.

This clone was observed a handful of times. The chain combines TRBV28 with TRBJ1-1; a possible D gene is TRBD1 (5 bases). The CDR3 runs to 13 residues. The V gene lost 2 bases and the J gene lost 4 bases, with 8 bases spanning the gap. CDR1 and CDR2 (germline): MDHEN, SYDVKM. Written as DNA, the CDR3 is TGTGCCAGCAGTTTACCAGGGACCACTGAAGCTTTCTTT. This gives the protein CASSLPGTTEAFF.

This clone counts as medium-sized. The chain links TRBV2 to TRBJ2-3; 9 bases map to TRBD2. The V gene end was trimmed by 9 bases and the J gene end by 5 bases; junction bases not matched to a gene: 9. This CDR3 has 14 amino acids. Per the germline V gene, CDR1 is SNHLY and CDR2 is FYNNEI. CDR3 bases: TGTGCCAGTACCATAGCGGGAGTAGTAGATACGCAGTATTTT. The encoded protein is CASTIAGVVDTQYF.

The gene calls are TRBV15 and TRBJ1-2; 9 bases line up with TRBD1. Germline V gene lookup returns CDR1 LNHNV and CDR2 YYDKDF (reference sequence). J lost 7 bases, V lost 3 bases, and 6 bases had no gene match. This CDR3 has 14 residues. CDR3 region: CATSSGQGQAGYTF. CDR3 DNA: TGTGCCACCAGCAGCGGACAGGGGCAGGCTGGCTACACCTTC.

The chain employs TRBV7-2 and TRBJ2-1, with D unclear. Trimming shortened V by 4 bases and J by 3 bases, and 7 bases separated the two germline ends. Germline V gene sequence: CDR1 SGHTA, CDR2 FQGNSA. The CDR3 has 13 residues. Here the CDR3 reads CASSSINYNEQFF. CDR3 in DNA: TGTGCCAGCAGCTCGATTAACTACAATGAGCAGTTCTTC.

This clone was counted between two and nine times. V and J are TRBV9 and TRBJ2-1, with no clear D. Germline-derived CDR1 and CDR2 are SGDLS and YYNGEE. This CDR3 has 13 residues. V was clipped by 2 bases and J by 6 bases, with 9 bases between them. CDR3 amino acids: CASSVSRSNEQFF. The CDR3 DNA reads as TGTGCCAGCAGCGTCTCGCGAAGCAATGAGCAGTTCTTC.

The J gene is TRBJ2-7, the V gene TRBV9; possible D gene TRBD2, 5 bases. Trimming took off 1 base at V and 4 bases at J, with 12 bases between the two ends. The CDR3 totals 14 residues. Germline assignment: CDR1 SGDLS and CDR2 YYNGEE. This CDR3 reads CASSVFPGTYEQYF. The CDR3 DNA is TGTGCCAGCAGCGTATTCCCGGGAACTTACGAGCAGTACTTC. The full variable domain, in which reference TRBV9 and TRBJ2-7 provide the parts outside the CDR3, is DSGVTQTPKHLITATGQRVTLRCSPRSGDLSVYWYQQSLDQGLQFLIQYYNGEERAKGNILERFSAQQFPDLHSELNLSSLELGDSALYFCASSVFPGTYEQYFGPGTRLTVT.

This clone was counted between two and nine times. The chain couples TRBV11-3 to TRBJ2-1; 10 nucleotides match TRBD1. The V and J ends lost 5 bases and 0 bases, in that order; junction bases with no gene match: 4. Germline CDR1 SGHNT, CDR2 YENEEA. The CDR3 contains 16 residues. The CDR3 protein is CASSPWTGGSYNEQFF. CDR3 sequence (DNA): TGTGCCAGCAGCCCCTGGACAGGGGGCTCCTACAATGAGCAGTTCTTC. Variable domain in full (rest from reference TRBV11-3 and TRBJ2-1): EAGVVQSPRYKIIEKKQPVAFWCNPISGHNTLYWYLQNLGQGPELLIRYENEEAVDDSQLPKDRFSAERLKGVDSTLKIQPAELGDSAVYLCASSPWTGGSYNEQFFGPGTRLTVL.

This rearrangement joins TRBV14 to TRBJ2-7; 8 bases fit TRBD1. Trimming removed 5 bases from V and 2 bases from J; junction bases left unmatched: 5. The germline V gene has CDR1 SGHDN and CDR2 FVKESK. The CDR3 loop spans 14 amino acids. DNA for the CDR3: TGTGCCAGCAGCGGTGGGGACAGGCCCTACGAGCAGTACTTC. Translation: CASSGGDRPYEQYF.

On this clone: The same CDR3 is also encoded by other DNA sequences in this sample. The CDR3 DNA reads TGTGCCAGCAGCGTATCTCCCTACAATGAGCAGTTCTTC. It specifies CASSVSPYNEQFF. V usage is TRBV9 and J usage is TRBJ2-1; D is unclear. Germline assignment: CDR1 SGDLS and CDR2 YYNGEE. V shed 1 base and J shed 2 bases, with 4 bases lying between them. This CDR3 is built from 13 residues. Variable domain in full (rest from reference TRBV9 and TRBJ2-1): DSGVTQTPKHLITATGQRVTLRCSPRSGDLSVYWYQQSLDQGLQFLIQYYNGEERAKGNILERFSAQQFPDLHSELNLSSLELGDSALYFCASSVSPYNEQFFGPGTRLTVL.

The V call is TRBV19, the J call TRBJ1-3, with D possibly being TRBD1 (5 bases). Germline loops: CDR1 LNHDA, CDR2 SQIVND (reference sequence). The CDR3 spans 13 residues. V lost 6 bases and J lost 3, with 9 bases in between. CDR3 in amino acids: CASSLRVGNTIYF. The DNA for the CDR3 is TGTGCCAGTAGCCTCAGGGTTGGAAACACCATATATTTT.

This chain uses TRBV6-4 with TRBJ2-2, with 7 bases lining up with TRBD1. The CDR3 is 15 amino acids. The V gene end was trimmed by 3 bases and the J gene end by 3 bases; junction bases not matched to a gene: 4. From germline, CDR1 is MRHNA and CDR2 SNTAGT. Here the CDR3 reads CASSEVGGHTGELFF. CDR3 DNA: TGTGCCAGCAGTGAAGTAGGGGGCCACACCGGGGAGCTGTTTTTT.

The CDR3 spells CASSYGAMKNEQYF. CDR3 DNA sequence: TGTGCCAGCAGTTACGGGGCAATGAAGAACGAGCAGTACTTC. The rearrangement joins TRBV6-5 to TRBJ2-5; weak D call: TRBD1 (5 bases). Judging by the DNA end, TRBJ2-7 fits better; the J call may be wrong. Germline loops: CDR1 MNHEY, CDR2 SVGAGI. This CDR3 region has 14 residues.

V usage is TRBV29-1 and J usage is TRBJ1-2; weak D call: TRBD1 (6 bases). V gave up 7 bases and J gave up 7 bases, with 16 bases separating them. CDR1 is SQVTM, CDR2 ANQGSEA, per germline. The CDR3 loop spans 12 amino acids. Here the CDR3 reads CSAERGGGGYTF. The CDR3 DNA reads TGCAGCGCGGAGAGAGGGGGGGGTGGCTACACCTTC.